This T cell receptor beta chain comes out of a study of cytomegalovirus exposure and HLA in healthy donors. With 60 Vbeta and 13 Jbeta primers, the PCR was carried out. TCRdb keeps only in-frame clones here, not all; method: immunoSEQ multiplex PCR. The sample lists about 130,000 clones, roughly 80% seen once, with more than 0.95% in the top ten. CDR1 LNHDA and CDR2 SQIVND come from the germline V gene (reference sequence). Trimming cost V 6 bases and J 4 bases, with 18 bases left between them. The CDR3 has 15 residues. Sequencing was performed on PBMCs. This chain connects TRBV19 to TRBJ2-5; D remains unclear. The origin of this receptor is a man aged 50-59 years in good health and CMV-seronegative. CDR3 loop: CASSSARLGAETQYF. Written as DNA, the CDR3 is TGTGCCAGTAGCTCGGCCCGATTGGGCGCAGAGACCCAGTACTTC.